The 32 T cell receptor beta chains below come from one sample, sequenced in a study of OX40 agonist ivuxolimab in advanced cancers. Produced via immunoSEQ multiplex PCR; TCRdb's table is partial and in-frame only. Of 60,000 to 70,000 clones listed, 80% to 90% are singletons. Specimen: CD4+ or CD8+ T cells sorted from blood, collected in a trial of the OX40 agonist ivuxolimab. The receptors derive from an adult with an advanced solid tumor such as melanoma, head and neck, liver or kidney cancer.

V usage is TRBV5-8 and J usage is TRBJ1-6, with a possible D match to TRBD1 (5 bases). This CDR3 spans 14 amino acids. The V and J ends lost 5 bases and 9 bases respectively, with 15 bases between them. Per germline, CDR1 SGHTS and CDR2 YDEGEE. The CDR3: CASRGLGVGSPLHF. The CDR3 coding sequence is TGTGCCAGCAGGGGGCTGGGGGTAGGTTCACCCCTCCACTTT.

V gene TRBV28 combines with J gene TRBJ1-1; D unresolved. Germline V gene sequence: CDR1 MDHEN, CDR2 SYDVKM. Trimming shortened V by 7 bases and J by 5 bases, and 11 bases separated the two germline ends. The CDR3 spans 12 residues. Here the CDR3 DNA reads TGTGCCAGCATGGTCGTCCGGACTGAAGCTTTCTTT. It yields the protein CASMVVRTEAFF.

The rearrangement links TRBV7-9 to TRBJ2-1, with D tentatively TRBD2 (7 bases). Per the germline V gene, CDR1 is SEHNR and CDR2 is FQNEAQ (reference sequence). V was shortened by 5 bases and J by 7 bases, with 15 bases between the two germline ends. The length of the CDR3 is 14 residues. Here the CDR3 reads CASSTRGGRNEQFF. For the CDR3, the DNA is TGTGCCAGCAGCACGAGGGGGGGGAGGAATGAGCAGTTCTTC.

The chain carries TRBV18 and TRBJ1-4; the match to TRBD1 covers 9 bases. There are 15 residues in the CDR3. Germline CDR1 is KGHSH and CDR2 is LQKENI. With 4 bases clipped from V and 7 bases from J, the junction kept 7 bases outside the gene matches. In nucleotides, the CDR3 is TGTGCCAGCTCACTACAGGGGGCCGAGGGTGAAAAACTGTTTTTT. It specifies CASSLQGAEGEKLFF.

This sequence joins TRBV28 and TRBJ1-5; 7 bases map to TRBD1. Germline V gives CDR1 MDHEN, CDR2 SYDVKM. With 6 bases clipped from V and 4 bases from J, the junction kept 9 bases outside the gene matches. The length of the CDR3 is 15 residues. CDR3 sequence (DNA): TGTGCCAGCAGACCTCAGGGGGTTCTGAATCAGCCCCAGCATTTT. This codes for CASRPQGVLNQPQHF.

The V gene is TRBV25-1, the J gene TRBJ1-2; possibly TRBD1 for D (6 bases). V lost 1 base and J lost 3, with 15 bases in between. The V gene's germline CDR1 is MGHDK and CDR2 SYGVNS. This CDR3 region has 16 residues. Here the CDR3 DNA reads TGTGCCAGCAGTGAATCCGGGGGCGAACCCGACTATGGCTACACCTTC. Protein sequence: CASSESGGEPDYGYTF.

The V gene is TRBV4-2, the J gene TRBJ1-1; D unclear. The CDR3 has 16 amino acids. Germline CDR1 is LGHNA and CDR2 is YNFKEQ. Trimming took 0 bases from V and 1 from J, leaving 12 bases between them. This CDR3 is CASSQDSTLRNTEAFF. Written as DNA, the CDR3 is TGTGCCAGCAGCCAAGACAGCACCCTCAGGAACACTGAAGCTTTCTTT.

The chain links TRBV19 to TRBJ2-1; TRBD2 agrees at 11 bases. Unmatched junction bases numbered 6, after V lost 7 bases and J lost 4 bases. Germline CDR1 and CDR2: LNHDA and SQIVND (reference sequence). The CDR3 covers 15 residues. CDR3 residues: CASTPTSGDYNEQFF. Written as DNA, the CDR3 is TGTGCCAGTACCCCGACTAGCGGGGATTACAATGAGCAGTTCTTC.

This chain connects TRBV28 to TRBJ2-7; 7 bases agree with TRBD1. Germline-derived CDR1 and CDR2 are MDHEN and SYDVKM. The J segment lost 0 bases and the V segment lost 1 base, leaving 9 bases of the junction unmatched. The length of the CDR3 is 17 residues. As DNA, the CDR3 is TGTGCCAGCAGTTTATTCCGGTCAGGGGGTTCCTCCTACGAGCAGTACTTC. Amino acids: CASSLFRSGGSSYEQYF.

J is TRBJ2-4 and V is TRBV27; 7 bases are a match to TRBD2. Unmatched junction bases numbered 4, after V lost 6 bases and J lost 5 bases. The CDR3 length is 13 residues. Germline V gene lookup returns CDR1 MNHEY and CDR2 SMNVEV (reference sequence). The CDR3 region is CASSKRGENIQYF. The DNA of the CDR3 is TGTGCCAGCAGCAAGCGGGGTGAAAACATTCAGTACTTC.

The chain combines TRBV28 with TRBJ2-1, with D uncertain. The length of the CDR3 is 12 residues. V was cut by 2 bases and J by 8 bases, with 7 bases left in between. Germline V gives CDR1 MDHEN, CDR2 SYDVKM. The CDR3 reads CASSLDSYEQFF. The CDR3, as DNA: TGTGCCAGCAGTTTAGACTCGTATGAGCAGTTCTTC.

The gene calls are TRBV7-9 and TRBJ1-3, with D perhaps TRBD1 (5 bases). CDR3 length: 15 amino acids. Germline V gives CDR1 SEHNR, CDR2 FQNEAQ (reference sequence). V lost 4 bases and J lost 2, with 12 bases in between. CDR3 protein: CASSSWQGTGNTIYF. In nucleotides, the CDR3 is TGTGCCAGCAGCTCCTGGCAGGGCACTGGAAACACCATATATTTT.

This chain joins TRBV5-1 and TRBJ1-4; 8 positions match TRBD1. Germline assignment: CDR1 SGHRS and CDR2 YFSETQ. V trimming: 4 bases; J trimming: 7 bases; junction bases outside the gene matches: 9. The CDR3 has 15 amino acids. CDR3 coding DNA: TGCGCCAGCAGCGGACCGACAGGGGTTAGTGAAAAACTGTTTTTT. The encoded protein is CASSGPTGVSEKLFF.

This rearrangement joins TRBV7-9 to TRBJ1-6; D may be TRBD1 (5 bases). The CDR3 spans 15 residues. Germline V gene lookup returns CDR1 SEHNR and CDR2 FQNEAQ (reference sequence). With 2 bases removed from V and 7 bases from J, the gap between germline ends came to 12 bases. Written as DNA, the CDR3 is TGTGCCAGCAGCTTAAGGGACGGATCAAATTCACCCCTCCACTTT. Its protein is CASSLRDGSNSPLHF.

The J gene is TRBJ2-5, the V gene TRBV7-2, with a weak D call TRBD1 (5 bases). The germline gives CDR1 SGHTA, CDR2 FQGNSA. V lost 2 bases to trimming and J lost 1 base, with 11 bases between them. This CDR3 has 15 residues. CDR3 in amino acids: CASSLMGRVQETQYF. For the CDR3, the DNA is TGTGCCAGCAGCTTAATGGGCAGGGTCCAAGAGACCCAGTACTTC.

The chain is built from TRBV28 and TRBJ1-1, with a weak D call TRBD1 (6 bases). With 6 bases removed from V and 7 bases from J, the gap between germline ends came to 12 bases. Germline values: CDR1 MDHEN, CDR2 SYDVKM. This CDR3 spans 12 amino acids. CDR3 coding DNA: TGTGCCAGCAGACTAACAGGGTATGAAGCTTTCTTT. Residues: CASRLTGYEAFF.

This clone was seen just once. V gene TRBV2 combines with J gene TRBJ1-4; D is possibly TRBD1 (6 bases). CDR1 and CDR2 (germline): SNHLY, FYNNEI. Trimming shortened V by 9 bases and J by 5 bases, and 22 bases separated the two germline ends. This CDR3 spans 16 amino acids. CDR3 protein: CASQTYVTGSNEKLFF. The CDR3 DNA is TGTGCCAGTCAAACCTACGTCACAGGGTCCAATGAAAAACTGTTTTTT.

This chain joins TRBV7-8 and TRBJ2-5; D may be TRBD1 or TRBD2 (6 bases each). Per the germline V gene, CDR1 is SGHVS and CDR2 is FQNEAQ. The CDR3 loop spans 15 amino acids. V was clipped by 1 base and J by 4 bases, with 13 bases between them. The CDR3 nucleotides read TGTGCCAGCAGCTTAGTTTTGGGGGGCCGAGAGACCCAGTACTTC. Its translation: CASSLVLGGRETQYF.

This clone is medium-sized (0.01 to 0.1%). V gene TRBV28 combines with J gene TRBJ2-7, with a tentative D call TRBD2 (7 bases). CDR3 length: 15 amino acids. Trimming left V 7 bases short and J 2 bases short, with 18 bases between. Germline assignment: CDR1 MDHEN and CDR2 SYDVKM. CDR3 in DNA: TGTGCCAGCACTGCAGCGCTCGGGGGGCCCTACGAGCAGTACTTC. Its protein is CASTAALGGPYEQYF.

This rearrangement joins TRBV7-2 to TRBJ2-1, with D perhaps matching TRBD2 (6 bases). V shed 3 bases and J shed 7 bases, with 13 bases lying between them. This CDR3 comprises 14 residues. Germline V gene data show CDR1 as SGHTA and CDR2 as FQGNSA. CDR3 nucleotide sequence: TGTGCCAGCAGCTTGCTGACTGGGGGGAATGAGCAGTTCTTC. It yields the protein CASSLLTGGNEQFF. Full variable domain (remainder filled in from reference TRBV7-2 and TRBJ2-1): GAGVSQSPSNKVTEKGKDVELRCDPISGHTALYWYRQSLGQGLEFLIYFQGNSAPDKSGLPSDRFSAERTGGSVSTLTIQRTQQEDSAVYLCASSLLTGGNEQFFGPGTRLTVL.

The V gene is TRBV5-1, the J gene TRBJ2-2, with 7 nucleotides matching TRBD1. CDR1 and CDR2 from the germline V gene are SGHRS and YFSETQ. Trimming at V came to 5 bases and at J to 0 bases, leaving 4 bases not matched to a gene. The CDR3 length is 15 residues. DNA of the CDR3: TGCGCCAGCAGGTCCGGGACAGCGAACACCGGGGAGCTGTTTTTT. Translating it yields CASRSGTANTGELFF.

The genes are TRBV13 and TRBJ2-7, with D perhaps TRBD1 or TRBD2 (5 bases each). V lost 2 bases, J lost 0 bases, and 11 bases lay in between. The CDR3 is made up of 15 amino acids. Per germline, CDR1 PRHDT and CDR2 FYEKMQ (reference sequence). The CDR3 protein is CASSLRGGSSYEQYF. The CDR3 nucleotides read TGTGCCAGCAGCTTAAGGGGTGGGAGCTCCTACGAGCAGTACTTC. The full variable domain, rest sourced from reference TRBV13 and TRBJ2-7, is AAGVIQSPRHLIKEKRETATLKCYPIPRHDTVYWYQQGPGQDPQFLISFYEKMQSDKGSIPDRFSAQQFSDYHSELNMSSLELGDSALYFCASSLRGGSSYEQYFGPGTRLTVT.

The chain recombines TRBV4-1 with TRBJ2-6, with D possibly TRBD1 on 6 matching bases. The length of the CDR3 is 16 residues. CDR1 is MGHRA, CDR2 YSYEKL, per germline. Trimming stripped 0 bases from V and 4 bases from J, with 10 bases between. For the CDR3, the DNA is TGCGCCAGCAGCCAAGAATGGGGGCCCGGGGCCAACGTCCTGACTTTC. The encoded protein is CASSQEWGPGANVLTF.

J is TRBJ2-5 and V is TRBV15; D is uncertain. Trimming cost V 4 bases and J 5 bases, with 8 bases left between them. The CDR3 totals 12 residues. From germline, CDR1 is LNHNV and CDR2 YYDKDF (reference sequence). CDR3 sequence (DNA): TGTGCCACCAGCAACCCCCGGGAGACCCAGTACTTC. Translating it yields CATSNPRETQYF.

CDR3 nucleotide sequence: TGCAGCGTGGTACTTAGCGGGGGAAATGAGCAGTTCTTC. This codes for CSVVLSGGNEQFF. V usage is TRBV29-1 and J usage is TRBJ2-1; 9 nucleotides agree with TRBD2. This CDR3 is 13 amino acids long. V lost 6 bases and J lost 7; bases outside the gene matches: 7. The germline V gene encodes CDR1 SQVTM and CDR2 ANQGSEA.

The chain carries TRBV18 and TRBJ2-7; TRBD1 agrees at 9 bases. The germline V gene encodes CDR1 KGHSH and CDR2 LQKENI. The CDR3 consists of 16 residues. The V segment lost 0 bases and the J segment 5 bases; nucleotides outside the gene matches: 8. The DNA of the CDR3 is TGTGCCAGCTCACCACCGTCGGGACAGGGTGGCAACGAGCAGTACTTC. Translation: CASSPPSGQGGNEQYF.

The CDR3 DNA reads TGTGCCAGCGGGGGGACGGGCACAGATACGCAGTATTTT. Translated, it gives CASGGTGTDTQYF. The J gene is TRBJ2-3, the V gene TRBV6-6; possibly TRBD2 for D (6 bases). Germline V gene lookup returns CDR1 MNHNY and CDR2 SVGAGI (reference sequence). This CDR3 spans 13 amino acids. With 8 bases removed from V and 1 base from J, the gap between germline ends came to 10 bases.

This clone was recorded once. For the CDR3, the DNA is TGTGCCAGCAGCCCCCAGCGAAGGGCAACCGGGGAGCTGTTTTTT. Protein sequence: CASSPQRRATGELFF. The J gene is TRBJ2-2, the V gene TRBV13; D gene uncertain. CDR3 length: 15 residues. Germline CDR1 and CDR2: PRHDT and FYEKMQ (reference sequence). V lost 5 bases, J lost 5 bases, and 15 bases lay in between.

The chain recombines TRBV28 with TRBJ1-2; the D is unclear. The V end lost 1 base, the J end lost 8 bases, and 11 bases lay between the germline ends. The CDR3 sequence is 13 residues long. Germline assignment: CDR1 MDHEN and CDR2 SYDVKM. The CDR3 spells CASSLSEERGYTF. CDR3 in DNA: TGTGCCAGCAGTTTATCGGAAGAGCGGGGCTACACCTTC.

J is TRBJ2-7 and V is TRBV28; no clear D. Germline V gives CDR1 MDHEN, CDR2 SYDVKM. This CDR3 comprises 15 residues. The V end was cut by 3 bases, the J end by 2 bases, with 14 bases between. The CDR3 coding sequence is TGTGCCAGCAGTTTTTTGGGCTCGGGCCCCTACGAGCAGTACTTC. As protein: CASSFLGSGPYEQYF.

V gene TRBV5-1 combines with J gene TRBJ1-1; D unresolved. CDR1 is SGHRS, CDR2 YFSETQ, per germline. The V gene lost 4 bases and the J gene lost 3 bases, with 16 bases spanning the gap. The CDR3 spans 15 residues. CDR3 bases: TGCGCCAGCAGCCCGGATGAGGGATTTTACACTGAAGCTTTCTTT. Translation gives CASSPDEGFYTEAFF.

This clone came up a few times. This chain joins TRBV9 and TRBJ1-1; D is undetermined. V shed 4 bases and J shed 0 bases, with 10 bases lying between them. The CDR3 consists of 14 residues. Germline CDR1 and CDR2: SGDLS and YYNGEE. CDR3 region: CASSPRKVNTEAFF. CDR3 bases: TGTGCCAGCAGCCCCAGGAAGGTGAACACTGAAGCTTTCTTT.